This TCR beta chain is drawn from a study of T cell clonality in common variable immunodeficiency. Study results and caveats: In common variable immunodeficiency, TCR beta chains reportedly carried fewer deletions and N-nucleotide insertions.

A remark on this clone: The antigen is not known.

Measured with immunoSEQ multiplex PCR; TCRdb has only the in-frame clones, and not every one. The sample contains around 28,000 clones, none of them singletons. This receptor was identified in a human donor with common variable immunodeficiency. Sequencing was done on a sample of peripheral blood mononuclear cells.

The sequenced part of the CDR3 DNA is TGTGCCAGCAGCTTAGACAGGGGGCCCTACGAG. Amino acid sequence: CASSLDRGPYE. The CDR3 reads in full as CASSLDRGPYEQYF. The chain joins TRBV13 to TRBJ2-7; 9 bases fit TRBD1. The read stops 3 residues short of the end of the CDR3; the missing end is completed from the germline J gene. Germline trimming cut 1 base from V and 2 bases from J; bases unmatched to any gene: 0. Germline lookup yields CDR1 PRHDT and CDR2 FYEKMQ (reference sequence). The CDR3 extends over 14 amino acids.